This TCR beta chain is from a study of blood T cell repertoires in COVID-19. Some clones are missing from TCRdb's copy, which holds only in-frame ones; the method was immunoSEQ multiplex PCR. The sample yields around 340,000 clones, 88% seen once. This CDR3 is 14 amino acids long. Germline CDR1 is LGHDT and CDR2 is YNNKEL (reference sequence). With 4 bases clipped from V and 5 bases from J, the junction kept 3 bases outside the gene matches. Residents of 24 US areas, aged about 18 to 95 years, made up the participants. Assignments of participants to cohorts depended upon their own reported clinical history. People in the exposed group encountered a COVID-19 case within 2 weeks before entering the study.

This chain links TRBV3-1 (or the pseudogene TRBV3-2) with TRBJ2-3, with 10 bases matching TRBD1. This TCR came from a woman aged 30 to 39 who had been exposed to COVID-19. The sample comprised PBMCs or T cells enriched from blood (not recorded which). The CDR3 loop is CASSPGQGRDTQYF. The CDR3 nucleotides are TGTGCCAGCAGCCCGGGACAGGGGAGAGATACGCAGTATTTT.